These 2 T cell receptor beta chains share one sample of origin, sequenced in a study of T cell responses to AZD1222 COVID-19 vaccine (dated by TCRdb to about 2021). Library preparation was by the immunoSEQ multiplex PCR assay. TCRdb took this table from immuneACCESS and kept in-frame rearrangements with V and J called. Such tables lack part of the clones; where checked against another copy, unresolved V genes explain under half of the gap, and the rest is unexplained. The sample yields roughly 160,000 clones; under 95% were counted once. 4% to 5.5% of the sample belongs to the ten largest clones. In the paper's terms, the time point label means: baseline before first vaccination. This specimen's treatment or condition label, per the study, means: meningococcal conjugate vaccine given as trial control. The starting material was peripheral blood, obtained on day 0 of MenACWY control vaccination. The receptors were sampled from an adult in good health.

The gene calls are TRBV28 and TRBJ2-5, with D unresolved. V was pared by 3 bases and J by 0 bases, with 8 bases between. The CDR3 has 14 amino acids. Per germline, CDR1 MDHEN and CDR2 SYDVKM. Here the CDR3 DNA reads TGTGCCAGCAGTTTCCAGGCGTACCAAGAGACCCAGTACTTC. Protein product: CASSFQAYQETQYF. Drawing the rest from reference TRBV28 and TRBJ2-5, the complete variable domain is DVKVTQSSRYLVKRTGEKVFLECVQDMDHENMFWYRQDPGLGLRLIYFSYDVKMKEKGDIPEGYSVSREKKERFSLILESASTNQTSMYLCASSFQAYQETQYFGPGTRLLVL.

This chain links TRBV7-2 with TRBJ2-3, with unresolved D. The V end lost 6 bases, the J end lost 1 base, and 8 bases lay between the germline ends. Germline assignment: CDR1 SGHTA and CDR2 FQGNSA. The length of the CDR3 is 13 residues. The CDR3 here is CASRSPGTDTQYF. The CDR3 DNA follows: TGTGCCAGCAGATCGCCAGGCACAGATACGCAGTATTTT.